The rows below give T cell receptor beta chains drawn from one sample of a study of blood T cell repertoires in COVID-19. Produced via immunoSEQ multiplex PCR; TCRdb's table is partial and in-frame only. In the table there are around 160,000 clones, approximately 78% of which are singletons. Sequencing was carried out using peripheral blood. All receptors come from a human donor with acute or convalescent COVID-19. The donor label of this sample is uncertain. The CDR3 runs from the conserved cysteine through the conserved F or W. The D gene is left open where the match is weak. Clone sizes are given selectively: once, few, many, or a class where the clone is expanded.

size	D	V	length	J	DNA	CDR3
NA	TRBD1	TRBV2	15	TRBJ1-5	TGTGCCAGCAGTGAAGCGGGACAGGGAGATCAGCCCCAGCATTTT	CASSEAGQGDQPQHF
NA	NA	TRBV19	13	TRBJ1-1	TGTGCCACTACGGCAGGTCCAGGAACTGAAGCTTTCTTT	CATTAGPGTEAFF
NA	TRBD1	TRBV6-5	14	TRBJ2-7	TGTGCCAGCACCCCCGGGACAGGGGGGGCCGAGCAGTACTTC	CASTPGTGGAEQYF
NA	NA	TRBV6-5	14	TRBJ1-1	TGTGCCAGCAGCCTGGGGGGGCAGGACACTGAAGCTTTCTTT	CASSLGGQDTEAFF
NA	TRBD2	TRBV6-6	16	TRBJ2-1	TGTGCCAGCAGTTATCATGGACTAGCGGGGGACAATGAGCAGTTCTTC	CASSYHGLAGDNEQFF
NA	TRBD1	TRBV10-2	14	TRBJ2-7	TGCGCCAGCAAGCGGACAGGGTCTTCCTACGAGCAGTACTTC	CASKRTGSSYEQYF
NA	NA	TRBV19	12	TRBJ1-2	TGTGCCAGTAGTGTCTCGGACAGCGGCTACACCTTC	CASSVSDSGYTF
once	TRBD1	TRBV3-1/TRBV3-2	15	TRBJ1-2	TGTGCCAGCAGCCCGGGACAGAATCCTAACTATGGCTACACCTTC	CASSPGQNPNYGYTF
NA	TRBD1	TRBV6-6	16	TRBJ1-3	TGTGCCAGCAGTTACACAGGGGCTGACGGTGGAAACACCATATATTTT	CASSYTGADGGNTIYF
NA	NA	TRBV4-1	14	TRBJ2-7	TGCGCCAGCAGCCAAGATCGTGAGGTCTACGAGCAGTACTTC	CASSQDREVYEQYF
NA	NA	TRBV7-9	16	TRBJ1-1	TGTGCCAGCAGCTTAGAAGGTGCGGGAACTTCGGCCAAAGCTTTCTTT	CASSLEGAGTSAKAFF
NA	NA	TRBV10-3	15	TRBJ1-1	TGTGCCATCAGTGAATCTCACAGCGGTAACACTGAAGCTTTCTTT	CAISESHSGNTEAFF
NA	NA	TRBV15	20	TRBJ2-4	TGTGCCACCAGCAGAGATAAGGCGTATCAGACAGTTGGGTCCAAAAACATTCAGTACTTC	CATSRDKAYQTVGSKNIQYF
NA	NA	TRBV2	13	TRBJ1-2	TGTGCCAGCGCCGCGGGGAGTTACTATGGCTACACCTTC	CASAAGSYYGYTF
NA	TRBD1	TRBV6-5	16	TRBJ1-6	TGTGCCAGCAGTTCCTTCGGGGCAGGGGGTTTTTCACCCCTCCACTTT	CASSSFGAGGFSPLHF
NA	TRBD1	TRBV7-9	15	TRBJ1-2	TGTGCCAGCAGCTCGATTAGACAGGGAGAAGATGGCTACACCTTC	CASSSIRQGEDGYTF
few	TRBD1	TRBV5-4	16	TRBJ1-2	TGTGCCAGCAGCGGCCGGGACAGGGGGTTAAGTGATGGCTACACCTTC	CASSGRDRGLSDGYTF
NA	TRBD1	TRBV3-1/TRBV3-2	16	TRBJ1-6	TGTGCCAGCAGCCCGGGACAGCTCTCCTATAATTCACCCCTCCACTTT	CASSPGQLSYNSPLHF
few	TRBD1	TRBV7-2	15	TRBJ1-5	TGTGCCAGCAGCTTAGAGGGGGCGAGGAATCAGCCCCAGCATTTT	CASSLEGARNQPQHF
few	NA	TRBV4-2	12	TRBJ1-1	TGTGCCAGCAGCCTCCAAAGGGGGGAAGCTTTCTTT	CASSLQRGEAFF
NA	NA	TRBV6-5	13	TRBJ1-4	TGTGCCAGCAGTTACTCTACCGGGAACAAACTGTTTTTT	CASSYSTGNKLFF
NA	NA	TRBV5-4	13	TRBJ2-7	TGTGCCAGCAGCCTCAGGGCACATTACGAGCAGTACTTC	CASSLRAHYEQYF
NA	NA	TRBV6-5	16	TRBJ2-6	TGTGCCAGCAGTTACGGCGGGGTGGCTGGGGCCAACGTCCTGACTTTC	CASSYGGVAGANVLTF
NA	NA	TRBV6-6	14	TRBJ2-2	TGTGCCAGCAGTTACGCCAGGGGTACCGGGGAGCTGTTTTTT	CASSYARGTGELFF
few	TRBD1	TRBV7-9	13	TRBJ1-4	TGTGCCAGCAGGGACAGGCTTAATGAAAAACTGTTTTTT	CASRDRLNEKLFF
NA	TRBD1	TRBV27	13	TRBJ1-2	TGTGCCAGCAGCGGCAGGGGGCTCGGGGGCTACACCTTC	CASSGRGLGGYTF
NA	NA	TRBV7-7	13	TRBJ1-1	TGTGCCAGCAGCGCACAGGTGAACACTGAAGCTTTCTTT	CASSAQVNTEAFF
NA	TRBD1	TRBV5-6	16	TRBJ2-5	TGTGCCAGCAGCCGTATCAGGGGGCTCGTTGTGGAGACCCAGTACTTC	CASSRIRGLVVETQYF
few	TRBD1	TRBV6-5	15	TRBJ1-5	TGTGCCAGCAGTCTCCAAACAGGGGAAAATCAGCCCCAGCATTTT	CASSLQTGENQPQHF
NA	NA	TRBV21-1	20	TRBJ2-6	TGTGCCAGCAGCAAAGCCCTTAAGGACAGCACTCGATCTGGGGCCAACGTCCTGACTTTC	CASSKALKDSTRSGANVLTF
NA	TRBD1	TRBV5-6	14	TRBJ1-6	TGTGCCAGCAGCTACGGACAGGAGGTTTCACCCCTCCACTTT	CASSYGQEVSPLHF
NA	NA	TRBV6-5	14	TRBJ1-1	TGTGCCAGCAGACGCCCCGGCGGGAACACTGAAGCTTTCTTT	CASRRPGGNTEAFF
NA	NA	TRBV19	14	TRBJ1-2	TGTGCCAGTCGCGGGTACCAGATCAACTATGGCTACACCTTC	CASRGYQINYGYTF
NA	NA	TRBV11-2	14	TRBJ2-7	TGTGCCAGCAGCTTAGCCTCATTCGGGGGAGAGCAGTACTTC	CASSLASFGGEQYF